The 30 T cell receptor beta chains below were found in one sample sequenced in a study of blood T cell repertoires in COVID-19. Clones were read by immunoSEQ multiplex PCR, and TCRdb kept only the in-frame ones, dropping some. The sample lists roughly 280,000 clones, nearly 90% occurring once. Material: PBMCs or T cells enriched from blood (not recorded which). These receptors originate from a woman aged 55-69 years who had recovered from COVID-19.

This clone was detected only once. The chain recombines TRBV19 with TRBJ1-1; no clear D. This CDR3 spans 12 amino acids. Trimming stripped 6 bases from V and 3 bases from J, with 8 bases between. CDR1 and CDR2 (germline): LNHDA, SQIVND (reference sequence). The CDR3 nucleotides read TGTGCCAGTAGGTGGGGAGACACTGAAGCTTTCTTT. Translation gives CASRWGDTEAFF.

This sequence joins TRBV28 and TRBJ2-1; 9 bases are shared with TRBD2. Germline CDR1 and CDR2: MDHEN and SYDVKM. V lost 4 bases, J lost 1 base, and 8 bases stayed unmatched. CDR3 length equals 17 residues. CDR3 sequence (DNA): TGTGCCAGCAGTTCCTCAGGACTAGCGTATTCCTACAATGAGCAGTTCTTC. Its protein product is CASSSSGLAYSYNEQFF.

The rearrangement uses TRBV5-1 and TRBJ2-1; maybe TRBD2 (6 bases). This CDR3 is 14 amino acids long. V lost 6 bases, J lost 3 bases, and 13 bases lay in between. CDR1 and CDR2 (germline): SGHRS, YFSETQ. CDR3 sequence reads: CASKASASYNEQFF. Written as DNA, the CDR3 is TGCGCCAGCAAGGCTAGCGCGAGCTACAATGAGCAGTTCTTC.

The V call is TRBV5-5, the J call TRBJ1-4, with D possibly TRBD1 on 6 matching bases. V shed 4 bases and J shed 4 bases, with 20 bases lying between them. The germline V gene has CDR1 SGHKS and CDR2 YYEKEE (reference sequence). The CDR3 covers 17 residues. The DNA of the CDR3 is TGTGCCAGCAGCCAAAACGGGTGGGGGCTGGGTAATGAAAAACTGTTTTTT. Translated: CASSQNGWGLGNEKLFF.

This clone occurred once. The rearrangement uses TRBV10-3 and TRBJ1-1; tentative D call: TRBD1 (6 bases). The V end was cut by 6 bases, the J end by 3 bases, with 17 bases between. Germline lookup yields CDR1 ENHRY and CDR2 SYGVKD. The CDR3 loop spans 15 amino acids. In DNA form, the CDR3 reads TGTGCCATCAGCAGAAGGGACATGTGGGACACTGAAGCTTTCTTT. This translates into CAISRRDMWDTEAFF.

The V and J genes are TRBV11-3 and TRBJ1-2; 7 bases are a match to TRBD1. The CDR3 totals 15 residues. Trimming took 4 bases from V and 7 from J; bases not matched to a gene: 12. The V gene's germline CDR1 is SGHNT and CDR2 YENEEA. The chain's CDR3 is CASSSPRQGGSGYTF. The CDR3 DNA sequence: TGTGCCAGCAGCTCCCCCCGACAGGGCGGTTCTGGCTACACCTTC. Full variable domain (outside the CDR3, taken from reference TRBV11-3 and TRBJ1-2): EAGVVQSPRYKIIEKKQPVAFWCNPISGHNTLYWYLQNLGQGPELLIRYENEEAVDDSQLPKDRFSAERLKGVDSTLKIQPAELGDSAVYLCASSSPRQGGSGYTFGSGTRLTVV.

The V and J genes are TRBV10-2 and TRBJ2-5; possible D gene TRBD2, 6 bases. CDR1 WSHSY and CDR2 SAAADI come from the germline V gene. The CDR3 runs to 15 residues. V was trimmed by 2 bases and J by 1 base, leaving 11 bases between them. For the CDR3, the DNA is TGCGCCAGCAGTGAGCTAGCGCTAGCCCAAGAGACCCAGTACTTC. This sequence encodes CASSELALAQETQYF.

The V call is TRBV9, the J call TRBJ2-1, with a tentative D call TRBD2 (6 bases). CDR3 length: 18 residues. Deletions cut 0 bases from V and 7 bases from J, with 23 bases between. CDR1 is SGDLS and CDR2 is YYNGEE in the germline V gene. In DNA, the CDR3 is TGTGCCAGCAGCGTAGAGGTCGGCGGGGTGACGGGCCGAAATGAGCAGTTCTTC. This gives the protein CASSVEVGGVTGRNEQFF.

This clone was counted a single time. The chain carries TRBV11-3 and TRBJ1-1; 8 positions match TRBD1. The CDR3 is made up of 15 amino acids. Germline V gene data show CDR1 as SGHNT and CDR2 as YENEEA. Trimming took 4 bases from V and 4 from J; bases not matched to a gene: 8. In DNA form, the CDR3 reads TGTGCCAGCAGCTCGCGACAGGGGATTAGCACTGAAGCTTTCTTT. It translates to CASSSRQGISTEAFF.

The rearrangement links TRBV5-1 to TRBJ1-4; 8 bases line up with TRBD1. Trimming at V came to 2 bases and at J to 8 bases, leaving 2 bases not matched to a gene. The CDR3 extends over 13 amino acids. From germline, CDR1 is SGHRS and CDR2 YFSETQ. CDR3 loop: CASSFQGAEKLFF. As DNA, the CDR3 is TGCGCCAGCAGCTTCCAGGGGGCGGAAAAACTGTTTTTT.

The chain recombines TRBV5-1 with TRBJ1-6; 9 nucleotides agree with TRBD1. CDR3 length: 15 amino acids. Trimming cost V 2 bases and J 8 bases; bases outside gene matches: 5. Per germline, CDR1 SGHRS and CDR2 YFSETQ. The chain's CDR3 is CASSFETGGHSPLHF. In nucleotides, the CDR3 is TGCGCCAGCAGCTTCGAGACAGGGGGACATTCACCCCTCCACTTT.

This rearrangement joins TRBV12-3 or TRBV12-4 to TRBJ2-5; 8 bases line up with TRBD1. This CDR3 region has 13 residues. The trim removed 6 bases at V and 4 bases at J, leaving 4 bases unmatched. For the CDR3, the DNA is TGTGCCAGCAGAAAAACAGGGGGAGAGACCCAGTACTTC. Translating gives CASRKTGGETQYF.

The chain has TRBV27 and TRBJ2-7; the D gene is possibly TRBD1 (5 bases). The CDR3 is 14 residues long. Germline V gene lookup returns CDR1 MNHEY and CDR2 SMNVEV (reference sequence). The V end lost 6 bases, the J end lost 5 bases, and 17 bases lay between the germline ends. CDR3 sequence (DNA): TGTGCCAGCAGCCGACGGCAGGGTGGGGACGAGCAGTACTTC. This encodes CASSRRQGGDEQYF.

The chain recombines TRBV5-1 with TRBJ2-1; D ambiguous. Germline-derived CDR1 and CDR2 are SGHRS and YFSETQ. V lost 4 bases and J lost 0, with 8 bases in between. The CDR3 loop spans 14 amino acids. CDR3 nucleotide sequence: TGCGCCAGCAGCGTTCTGAGCTCCTACAATGAGCAGTTCTTC. This codes for CASSVLSSYNEQFF.

The CDR3: CASSEAAGGWEKLFF. The CDR3 DNA is TGTGCCAGCAGTGAAGCGGCGGGGGGTTGGGAAAAACTGTTTTTT. This chain joins TRBV6-1 and TRBJ1-4, with D perhaps matching TRBD1 (5 bases). This CDR3 has 15 amino acids. Germline assignment: CDR1 MNHNS and CDR2 SASEGT. V lost 0 bases and J 8 bases, leaving 13 bases between the germline ends.

The chain is built from TRBV10-3 and TRBJ1-5; a possible D gene is TRBD1 (5 bases). The V and J ends lost 6 bases and 5 bases respectively, with 20 bases between them. Germline CDR1 reads ENHRY; CDR2 reads SYGVKD. The CDR3 has 16 residues. DNA for the CDR3: TGTGCCATCAGACCGGGGGTGAGCTCCCCGGATCAGCCCCAGCATTTT. Translating it yields CAIRPGVSSPDQPQHF.

The chain employs TRBV10-3 and TRBJ1-2; tentative D call: TRBD1 (6 bases). This CDR3 is 13 amino acids long. The germline gives CDR1 ENHRY, CDR2 SYGVKD. Trimming left V 7 bases short and J 7 bases short, with 16 bases between. CDR3 protein: CAINAGEFSGYTF. The CDR3 DNA follows: TGTGCCATCAATGCAGGGGAGTTCTCTGGCTACACCTTC.

The gene calls are TRBV19 and TRBJ1-1; 7 nucleotides match TRBD1. CDR1 is LNHDA and CDR2 is SQIVND in the germline V gene (reference sequence). CDR3 length: 18 residues. The V gene end was trimmed by 3 bases and the J gene end by 4 bases; junction bases not matched to a gene: 17. This CDR3 is CASSILGTVARASTEAFF. In DNA, the CDR3 is TGTGCCAGTAGTATCCTAGGGACAGTCGCTAGGGCGAGCACTGAAGCTTTCTTT.

This chain joins TRBV9 and TRBJ1-3; D is perhaps TRBD1 (6 bases). CDR1 SGDLS and CDR2 YYNGEE come from the germline V gene. CDR3 length: 15 amino acids. Trimming took off 1 base at V and 4 bases at J, with 12 bases between the two ends. The chain's CDR3 is CASSVTQGSGNTIYF. CDR3 coding DNA: TGTGCCAGCAGCGTAACCCAGGGGTCAGGAAACACCATATATTTT.

The chain carries TRBV2 and TRBJ1-3; the match to TRBD1 covers 8 bases. After removal of 5 bases from V and 8 bases from J, the junction contained 11 bases not matched to a gene. The CDR3 consists of 15 residues. CDR1 and CDR2 (germline): SNHLY, FYNNEI. As DNA, the CDR3 is TGTGCCAGCAGTCTGACAGGGGCCGCGGGGGACACCATATATTTT. This gives the protein CASSLTGAAGDTIYF.

The chain is built from TRBV9 and TRBJ1-3; 7 nucleotides agree with TRBD1. This CDR3 spans 17 amino acids. V shed 4 bases, J shed 2 bases, and the junction held 12 bases outside the gene matches. Germline V gene lookup returns CDR1 SGDLS and CDR2 YYNGEE. CDR3 loop: CASSTSLQGTTGNTIYF. The CDR3 nucleotides are TGTGCCAGCAGCACGTCGTTACAGGGGACAACTGGAAACACCATATATTTT.

The CDR3 DNA sequence: TGTGCCAGCAGTGAACAGGGGAGCAATCAGCCCCAGCATTTT. Amino acids: CASSEQGSNQPQHF. The chain combines TRBV6-4 with TRBJ1-5; 7 bases line up with TRBD1. Germline assignment: CDR1 MRHNA and CDR2 SNTAGT. The CDR3 contains 14 residues. V lost 3 bases and J lost 1; bases outside the gene matches: 0.

J is TRBJ1-2 and V is TRBV6-5; maybe TRBD1 (5 bases). The CDR3 covers 14 residues. V lost 5 bases and J lost 1, with 11 bases in between. Germline-derived CDR1 and CDR2 are MNHEY and SVGAGI. In DNA, the CDR3 is TGTGCCAGCAGTCCCCAGACAGATAACTATGGCTACACCTTC. It translates to CASSPQTDNYGYTF.

Turning to this clone: Other DNA sequences in this sample translate to the same CDR3. The rearrangement links TRBV30 to TRBJ1-5; the D gene is possibly TRBD1 (6 bases). Looked up from germline, CDR1 is GTSNPN and CDR2 is SVGIG (reference sequence). V gave up 0 bases and J gave up 4 bases, with 7 bases separating them. The length of the CDR3 is 13 residues. Here the CDR3 DNA reads TGTGCCTGGAGTGTACAGGGTAATCAGCCCCAGCATTTT. Its translation is CAWSVQGNQPQHF. Full variable domain (outside the CDR3, taken from reference TRBV30 and TRBJ1-5): SQTIHQWPATLVQPVGSPLSLECTVEGTSNPNLYWYRQAAGRGLQLLFYSVGIGQISSEVPQNLSASRPQDRQFILSSKKLLLSDSGFYLCAWSVQGNQPQHFGDGTRLSIL.

The chain's CDR3 is CASSLGTGANLHYGYTF. The CDR3 region has the DNA TGCGCCAGCAGCTTAGGGACAGGGGCCAACCTTCACTATGGCTACACCTTC. The chain carries TRBV5-1 and TRBJ1-2, with 10 bases aligning to TRBD1. Per germline, CDR1 SGHRS and CDR2 YFSETQ. This CDR3 contains 17 residues. The V gene end was trimmed by 2 bases and the J gene end by 3 bases; junction bases not matched to a gene: 10. Full variable domain (outside the CDR3, taken from reference TRBV5-1 and TRBJ1-2): KAGVTQTPRYLIKTRGQQVTLSCSPISGHRSVSWYQQTPGQGLQFLFEYFSETQRNKGNFPGRFSGRQFSNSRSEMNVSTLELGDSALYLCASSLGTGANLHYGYTFGSGTRLTVV.

The chain uses TRBV5-1 and TRBJ2-3, with 7 bases aligning to TRBD1. The germline gives CDR1 SGHRS, CDR2 YFSETQ. V was clipped by 1 base and J by 5 bases; unmatched bases: 7. The CDR3 has 15 residues. DNA of the CDR3: TGCGCCAGCAGCTTGTCACAGGGGAATAGAGATACGCAGTATTTT. It codes for CASSLSQGNRDTQYF.

This clone appeared once. This chain joins TRBV5-1 and TRBJ1-1; the D is unclear. The CDR3 covers 14 residues. Trimming pared 0 bases from V and 3 bases from J, leaving 9 bases between. CDR1 and CDR2 (germline): SGHRS, YFSETQ. This CDR3 is CASSLENGDTEAFF. Written as DNA, the CDR3 is TGCGCCAGCAGCTTGGAAAATGGAGACACTGAAGCTTTCTTT. Combining the CDR3 with reference TRBV5-1 and TRBJ1-1 gives the whole variable domain KAGVTQTPRYLIKTRGQQVTLSCSPISGHRSVSWYQQTPGQGLQFLFEYFSETQRNKGNFPGRFSGRQFSNSRSEMNVSTLELGDSALYLCASSLENGDTEAFFGQGTRLTVV.

This chain joins TRBV19 and TRBJ1-2, with 7 nucleotides matching TRBD1. V lost 7 bases to trimming and J lost 4 bases; unmatched junction nucleotides: 12. Germline CDR1 reads LNHDA; CDR2 reads SQIVND (reference sequence). The CDR3 covers 15 residues. The CDR3 loop is CASTQGGQSTYGYTF. The CDR3 nucleotides read TGTGCCAGTACCCAGGGGGGACAGTCGACCTATGGCTACACCTTC.

V gene TRBV3-1 (or the pseudogene TRBV3-2) combines with J gene TRBJ1-1; tentatively, D is TRBD1 (6 bases). This CDR3 is 14 amino acids long. V was pared by 2 bases and J by 3 bases, with 10 bases between. From germline, CDR1 is LGHDT and CDR2 YNNKEL (reference sequence). The CDR3 DNA follows: TGTGCCAGCAGCCAAAAGCCAGGGGACACTGAAGCTTTCTTT. It yields the protein CASSQKPGDTEAFF.

The chain carries TRBV7-3 and TRBJ2-2; 7 bases are a match to TRBD1. Losses at the gene ends were 3 bases for V and 5 bases for J; bases not matched to a gene: 9. This CDR3 is built from 16 residues. The germline CDR1 and CDR2 sequences are SGHTA and FQGTGA. CDR3 amino acids: CASSFPRTGGTGELFF. CDR3 nucleotides: TGTGCCAGCAGCTTTCCTCGGACAGGAGGAACCGGGGAGCTGTTTTTT.